A single sample is the source of the 18 T cell receptor beta chains below, sequenced in a study of T cell responses to AZD1222 COVID-19 vaccine. Data came from immunoSEQ multiplex PCR; TCRdb stores just in-frame clones and leaves some out. The sample includes 85,000 to 130,000 clones, 80% to 90% seen only once; the top ten take around 9.4%. This specimen was peripheral blood, taken on day 0 of AZD1222 vaccination. Source of these receptors: an adult in good health.

The rearrangement links TRBV6-6 to TRBJ2-1; 14 bases align to TRBD2. The junction had 7 bases not matched to a gene; V was cut back by 4 bases and J by 8 bases. CDR1 is MNHNY and CDR2 is SVGAGI in the germline V gene (reference sequence). This CDR3 has 16 residues. The CDR3 nucleotides read TGTGCCAGCAGTTCCCTGACTAGCGGGAGGGGGGATGAGCAGTTCTTC. As protein: CASSSLTSGRGDEQFF.

This clone was found a few times. The V call is TRBV29-1, the J call TRBJ1-1, with D unresolved. V dropped 5 bases and J dropped 7 bases, with 17 bases sitting between them. This CDR3 is 13 amino acids long. CDR1 is SQVTM, CDR2 ANQGSEA, per germline. CDR3 sequence (DNA): TGCAGCGTTTCAGCGGCTCAGGCAATTGAAGCTTTCTTT. This encodes CSVSAAQAIEAFF.

This chain connects TRBV27 to TRBJ2-7; unclear D gene. This CDR3 comprises 14 residues. V shed 8 bases and J shed 0 bases, with 14 bases lying between them. Germline V gene sequence: CDR1 MNHEY, CDR2 SMNVEV (reference sequence). The CDR3 region is CASSPGVSSYEQYF. CDR3 nucleotide sequence: TGTGCCAGCTCCCCGGGTGTAAGCTCCTACGAGCAGTACTTC.

The rearrangement links TRBV21-1 to TRBJ1-2. TRBV21-1 is a listed pseudogene. This CDR3 has 15 amino acids. CDR3 loop: CASSEGGPSGRDYTF. In nucleotides, the CDR3 is TGTGCCAGCAGCGAGGGGGGACCATCTGGACGCGACTACACCTTC.

The chain has TRBV29-1 and TRBJ1-5, with TRBD1 as a possible D gene (6 bases). Germline V gene data show CDR1 as SQVTM and CDR2 as ANQGSEA. V lost 0 bases and J lost 3, with 12 bases in between. The CDR3 extends over 15 amino acids. The CDR3 region has the DNA TGCAGCGTTGAAGAGGGGGGGGCGCCCAATCAGCCCCAGCATTTT. This codes for CSVEEGGAPNQPQHF.

The rearrangement links TRBV28 to TRBJ2-1; weak D call: TRBD1 (6 bases). Germline V gene lookup returns CDR1 MDHEN and CDR2 SYDVKM. Trimming cost V 3 bases and J 7 bases, with 13 bases left between them. This CDR3 has 14 amino acids. The CDR3 sequence is CASSFPEGENEQFF. The CDR3 DNA reads TGTGCCAGCAGTTTCCCCGAGGGGGAGAATGAGCAGTTCTTC.

V and J are TRBV6-5 and TRBJ1-5, with 9 bases fitting TRBD1. Germline V gene lookup returns CDR1 MNHEY and CDR2 SVGAGI. After removal of 6 bases from V and 4 bases from J, the junction contained 7 bases not matched to a gene. This CDR3 is built from 15 residues. The CDR3 spells CASSGTGPKNQPQHF. CDR3 DNA: TGTGCCAGCAGCGGGACAGGGCCAAAAAATCAGCCCCAGCATTTT.

The rearrangement uses TRBV7-2 and TRBJ1-1; 9 bases fit TRBD1. J lost 10 bases, V lost 2 bases, and 17 bases had no gene match. Germline values: CDR1 SGHTA, CDR2 FQGNSA. The CDR3 has 17 amino acids. The CDR3, as DNA: TGTGCCAGCAGCTTACGAGCAGGGGGAACAGGGGGCGAGGGAGCTTTCTTT. Translating gives CASSLRAGGTGGEGAFF.

The CDR3 reads CASSVDGALIYF. CDR3 nucleotides: TGTGCCAGCAGCGTAGATGGGGCTCTGATATATTTT. The chain links TRBV9 to TRBJ1-3, with a weak D call TRBD1 (5 bases). Per the germline V gene, CDR1 is SGDLS and CDR2 is YYNGEE. The CDR3 runs 12 residues. V was clipped by 0 bases and J by 13 bases, with 11 bases between them.

The V and J genes are TRBV19 and TRBJ2-1, with 11 nucleotides matching TRBD1. V shed 5 bases, J shed 7 bases, and the junction held 7 bases outside the gene matches. Germline V gives CDR1 LNHDA, CDR2 SQIVND (reference sequence). There are 15 residues in the CDR3. The CDR3 DNA follows: TGTGCCAGTAGTCACCGGACAGGGGGCGCTAATGAGCAGTTCTTC. Protein product: CASSHRTGGANEQFF.

This clone has just a few counts. This sequence joins TRBV19 and TRBJ1-2; 9 bases match TRBD1. CDR3 length: 13 residues. Trimming cost V 5 bases and J 7 bases; bases outside gene matches: 5. Looked up from germline, CDR1 is LNHDA and CDR2 is SQIVND (reference sequence). CDR3 DNA sequence: TGTGCCAGTAGTTCAGGGACAGGGACTGGCTACACCTTC. This codes for CASSSGTGTGYTF.

The chain employs TRBV24-1 and TRBJ2-1; D is perhaps TRBD1 (7 bases). There are 12 residues in the CDR3. V lost 9 bases to trimming and J lost 7 bases, with 12 bases between them. Germline CDR1 and CDR2: KGHDR and SFDVKD. CDR3 region: CATAGQLNEQFF. The CDR3 coding sequence is TGTGCCACCGCGGGACAGCTTAATGAGCAGTTCTTC.

In this sample, this clone turned up a few times. J is TRBJ1-5 and V is TRBV19; tentatively, D is TRBD1 (5 bases). The ends were cut back, 4 bases at V and 3 bases at J, with 10 bases in the middle. Germline V gives CDR1 LNHDA, CDR2 SQIVND (reference sequence). The CDR3 has 14 residues. The CDR3 DNA follows: TGTGCCAGTAGTAGGGGCCAGCCCAATCAGCCCCAGCATTTT. Encoded protein: CASSRGQPNQPQHF. The variable domain in full, completed from reference TRBV19 and TRBJ1-5, reads DGGITQSPKYLFRKEGQNVTLSCEQNLNHDAMYWYRQDPGQGLRLIYYSQIVNDFQKGDIAEGYSVSREKKESFPLTVTSAQKNPTAFYLCASSRGQPNQPQHFGDGTRLSIL.

The chain is built from TRBV10-3 and TRBJ1-1; tentative D call: TRBD1 (6 bases). The germline V gene encodes CDR1 ENHRY and CDR2 SYGVKD. V gave up 2 bases and J gave up 4 bases, with 14 bases separating them. CDR3 length: 15 residues. The CDR3 here is CAISEGQSSTTEAFF. CDR3 bases: TGTGCCATCAGTGAGGGACAGAGTTCAACCACTGAAGCTTTCTTT.

As concerns this clone: The identical CDR3 is also encoded by other nucleotide sequences in the sample. This chain links TRBV9 with TRBJ1-4; 7 nucleotides agree with TRBD1. J was trimmed by 7 bases and V by 0 bases; bases with no gene match: 3. This CDR3 has 14 amino acids. From germline, CDR1 is SGDLS and CDR2 YYNGEE. CDR3 residues: CASSVGQGSEKLFF. CDR3 bases: TGTGCCAGCAGCGTAGGACAGGGAAGTGAAAAACTGTTTTTT.

The V call is TRBV6-5, the J call TRBJ2-2; D is ambiguous. V was shortened by 2 bases and J by 6 bases, with 7 bases between the two germline ends. This CDR3 region has 13 residues. Germline loops: CDR1 MNHEY, CDR2 SVGAGI. In DNA form, the CDR3 reads TGTGCCAGCAGTTACCCGAATTCCGGGGAGCTGTTTTTT. The encoded protein is CASSYPNSGELFF.

The chain uses TRBV12-3 or TRBV12-4 and TRBJ2-4, with TRBD1 identical over 7 bases. The CDR3 spans 13 residues. V trimming: 5 bases; J trimming: 7 bases; junction bases outside the gene matches: 5. This chain's CDR3 is CASSRTGGNIQYF. Here the CDR3 DNA reads TGTGCCAGCAGTCGGACAGGAGGCAACATTCAGTACTTC.

This clone is a singleton in its sample. This chain uses TRBV28 with TRBJ2-7, with 11 bases aligning to TRBD2. Trimming at V came to 5 bases and at J to 4 bases, leaving 7 bases not matched to a gene. Germline V gives CDR1 MDHEN, CDR2 SYDVKM. The CDR3 runs 15 residues. The CDR3 here is CASSSIAGGPYEQYF. The DNA for the CDR3 is TGTGCCAGCAGTAGTATAGCGGGAGGGCCGTACGAGCAGTACTTC. Together with reference TRBV28 and TRBJ2-7, the CDR3 gives the full variable domain: DVKVTQSSRYLVKRTGEKVFLECVQDMDHENMFWYRQDPGLGLRLIYFSYDVKMKEKGDIPEGYSVSREKKERFSLILESASTNQTSMYLCASSSIAGGPYEQYFGPGTRLTVT.